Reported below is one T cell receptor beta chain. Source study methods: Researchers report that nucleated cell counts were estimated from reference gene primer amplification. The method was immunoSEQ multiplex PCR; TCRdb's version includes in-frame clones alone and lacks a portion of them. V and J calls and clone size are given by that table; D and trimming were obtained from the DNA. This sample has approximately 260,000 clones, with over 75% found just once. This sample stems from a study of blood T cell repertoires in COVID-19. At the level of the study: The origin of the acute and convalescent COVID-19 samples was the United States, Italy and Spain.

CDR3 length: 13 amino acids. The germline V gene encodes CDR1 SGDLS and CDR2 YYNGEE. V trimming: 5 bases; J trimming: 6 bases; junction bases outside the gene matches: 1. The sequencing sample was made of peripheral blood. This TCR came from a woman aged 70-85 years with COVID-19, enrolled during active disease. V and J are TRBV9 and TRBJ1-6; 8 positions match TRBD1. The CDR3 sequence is CASRGTGNSPLHF. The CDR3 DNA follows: TGTGCCAGCAGGGGGACAGGTAATTCACCCCTCCACTTT.